A single sample is the source of the 26 T cell receptor beta chains below, sequenced in a study of cytomegalovirus exposure and HLA in healthy donors. PCR primers comprised 60 Vbeta and 13 Jbeta primers. Generated by immunoSEQ multiplex PCR, the TCRdb table keeps only in-frame clones and is missing some. The sample has roughly 150,000 clones; about 75% are singletons. The sample comprised PBMCs. Receptors were obtained from a woman in her twenties or thirties in good health and CMV-seronegative.

CDR3 nucleotides: TGTGCCAGCAGTCCCCTAGGAAGCTCCTACGAGCAGTACTTC. This translates into CASSPLGSSYEQYF. This chain connects TRBV6-1 to TRBJ2-7, with D unresolved. V was trimmed by 5 bases and J by 0 bases, leaving 11 bases between them. The V gene's germline CDR1 is MNHNS and CDR2 SASEGT. The CDR3 spans 14 residues.

V and J are TRBV6-6 and TRBJ1-3, with D unresolved. Trimming took off 0 bases at V and 4 bases at J, with 4 bases between the two ends. Per the germline V gene, CDR1 is MNHNY and CDR2 is SVGAGI (reference sequence). The CDR3 loop spans 13 amino acids. DNA for the CDR3: TGTGCCAGCAGTTACTCGGAGGGAAACACCATATATTTT. This encodes CASSYSEGNTIYF.

The V gene is TRBV5-6, the J gene TRBJ2-1, with 10 bases matching TRBD2. CDR3 length equals 17 residues. V lost 0 bases, J lost 7 bases, and 10 bases stayed unmatched. Germline values: CDR1 SGHDT, CDR2 YYEEEE. The CDR3: CASSLAGAGGPWNEQFF. The CDR3 DNA is TGTGCCAGCAGCTTGGCCGGAGCGGGGGGGCCCTGGAATGAGCAGTTCTTC.

The chain employs TRBV6-5 and TRBJ1-4; maybe TRBD1 (5 bases). Germline-derived CDR1 and CDR2 are MNHEY and SVGAGI. CDR3 length: 14 residues. Between the trimmed V and J ends, which lost 2 bases and 7 bases, there was a span of 11 bases. The CDR3 sequence is CASSYQAGVEKLFF. In DNA form, the CDR3 reads TGTGCCAGCAGTTACCAGGCGGGGGTTGAAAAACTGTTTTTT.

The chain combines TRBV19 with TRBJ1-1; tentative D call: TRBD1 (5 bases). Germline V lookup: CDR1 LNHDA, CDR2 SQIVND (reference sequence). Trimming left V 1 base short and J 0 bases short, with 18 bases between. The CDR3 loop spans 18 amino acids. CDR3 sequence: CASSIVGGHARMNTEAFF. The CDR3 DNA is TGTGCCAGTAGTATAGTGGGAGGACACGCAAGAATGAACACTGAAGCTTTCTTT.

This chain connects TRBV2 to TRBJ2-1; 14 positions agree with TRBD2. Unmatched junction bases numbered 2, after V lost 4 bases and J lost 9 bases. The germline gives CDR1 SNHLY, CDR2 FYNNEI. The CDR3 covers 14 residues. This chain's CDR3 is CASSVGTSGGEQFF. The CDR3 DNA sequence: TGTGCCAGCAGTGTGGGGACTAGCGGGGGTGAGCAGTTCTTC.

This clone has only a few counts. V is TRBV9 and J is TRBJ1-1; tentatively, D is TRBD1 (6 bases). The V end lost 4 bases, the J end lost 1 base, and 20 bases lay between the germline ends. This CDR3 spans 17 amino acids. Germline values: CDR1 SGDLS, CDR2 YYNGEE. The DNA for the CDR3 is TGTGCCAGCAGCTCCCGATCAGGGGAAACATGGAACACTGAAGCTTTCTTT. As protein: CASSSRSGETWNTEAFF.

The V call is TRBV6-5, the J call TRBJ1-2; possible D gene TRBD1, 5 bases. V was trimmed by 5 bases and J by 8 bases, leaving 15 bases between them. This CDR3 has 13 amino acids. Germline CDR1 MNHEY, CDR2 SVGAGI. Here the CDR3 reads CASSLTGGQGYTF. The CDR3 nucleotides read TGTGCCAGCAGTCTTACAGGAGGGCAAGGCTACACCTTC.

Written as DNA, the CDR3 is TGTGCCTGGAGTGTAGACAGGGGGTATGGCTACACCTTC. Translated: CAWSVDRGYGYTF. The rearrangement joins TRBV30 to TRBJ1-2; 9 bases match TRBD1. The ends lost 0 bases at V and 5 bases at J; junction bases unmatched: 1. Per germline, CDR1 GTSNPN and CDR2 SVGIG (reference sequence). The CDR3 has 13 amino acids.

This chain joins TRBV30 and TRBJ2-3; the match to TRBD2 covers 13 bases. J lost 5 bases, V lost 2 bases, and 7 bases had no gene match. CDR3 length: 16 residues. CDR1 and CDR2 from the germline V gene are GTSNPN and SVGIG (reference sequence). Here the CDR3 DNA reads TGTGCCTGGAGTTTAACTAGCGGGGGGGCCGGAGATACGCAGTATTTT. As protein: CAWSLTSGGAGDTQYF.

The V and J genes are TRBV7-2 and TRBJ1-2; a weak D match, TRBD1 (5 bases). V gave up 0 bases and J gave up 4 bases, with 15 bases separating them. Germline assignment: CDR1 SGHTA and CDR2 FQGNSA. The CDR3 loop spans 16 amino acids. CDR3 nucleotide sequence: TGTGCCAGCAGCTTAGCGGGGGGTCCGACTAGCTATGGCTACACCTTC. The encoded protein is CASSLAGGPTSYGYTF.

This clone occurred once. The chain has TRBV7-3 and TRBJ1-1, with D perhaps matching TRBD1 (5 bases). The germline V and J ends were trimmed by 0 bases and 6 bases, with 17 bases remaining between them. The CDR3 runs 16 residues. Per the germline V gene, CDR1 is SGHTA and CDR2 is FQGTGA. Here the CDR3 reads CASSLTERARGSEAFF. CDR3 nucleotides: TGTGCCAGCAGCTTAACTGAAAGGGCTCGGGGGTCTGAAGCTTTCTTT.

The genes are TRBV18 and TRBJ1-1, with 8 bases fitting TRBD1. The CDR3 has 14 residues. J lost 4 bases, V lost 3 bases, and 4 bases had no gene match. Germline V lookup: CDR1 KGHSH, CDR2 LQKENI. DNA for the CDR3: TGTGCCAGCTCACCGGGCAGGGGGCGCACTGAAGCTTTCTTT. This sequence encodes CASSPGRGRTEAFF.

V and J are TRBV19 and TRBJ1-2, with D unclear. Germline V CDR1 and CDR2: LNHDA, SQIVND (reference sequence). The CDR3 sequence is 13 residues long. V lost 5 bases and J lost 7, with 14 bases in between. This CDR3 reads CASSFGIRGGYTF. CDR3 sequence (DNA): TGTGCCAGTAGTTTCGGGATTAGAGGTGGCTACACCTTC.

The chain combines TRBV19 with TRBJ1-2; weak D call: TRBD1 (5 bases). Germline V CDR1 and CDR2: LNHDA, SQIVND (reference sequence). V was clipped by 9 bases and J by 5 bases, with 22 bases between them. The CDR3 extends over 15 amino acids. CDR3 residues: CASGYGGEGWYGYTF. The CDR3, as DNA: TGTGCCAGCGGGTACGGGGGTGAGGGTTGGTATGGCTACACCTTC.

The rearrangement joins TRBV5-5 to TRBJ1-1; 12 bases align to TRBD1. Germline lookup yields CDR1 SGHKS and CDR2 YYEKEE (reference sequence). The junction had 8 bases not matched to a gene; V was cut back by 1 base and J by 4 bases. This CDR3 is 17 amino acids long. DNA of the CDR3: TGTGCCAGCAGCTTGTCGGGGGGACAGGGGGCGATCACTGAAGCTTTCTTT. It codes for CASSLSGGQGAITEAFF.

This sequence joins TRBV19 and TRBJ1-6; TRBD1 matches at 7 bases. In germline, CDR1 is LNHDA, CDR2 SQIVND (reference sequence). Trimming at V came to 8 bases and at J to 6 bases, leaving 7 bases not matched to a gene. The CDR3 has 14 residues. This chain's CDR3 is CASHPGTVNSPLHF. The CDR3 DNA reads TGTGCCAGTCACCCCGGGACAGTTAATTCACCCCTCCACTTT.

This clone was detected once. The rearrangement uses TRBV13 and TRBJ2-3; 10 nucleotides agree with TRBD2. The V gene's germline CDR1 is PRHDT and CDR2 FYEKMQ (reference sequence). The V gene end was trimmed by 4 bases and the J gene end by 4 bases; junction bases not matched to a gene: 11. The CDR3 has 17 residues. The CDR3 loop reads CASSSTPSSGGPDTQYF. CDR3 nucleotides: TGTGCCAGCAGCTCTACCCCCTCTAGCGGGGGACCAGATACGCAGTATTTT.

The V gene is TRBV30, the J gene TRBJ2-2; TRBD1 agrees at 11 bases. Per the germline V gene, CDR1 is GTSNPN and CDR2 is SVGIG (reference sequence). This CDR3 has 14 residues. The J segment lost 7 bases and the V segment lost 1 base, leaving 2 bases of the junction unmatched. CDR3 sequence reads: CAWSAGQGGGELFF. DNA for the CDR3: TGTGCCTGGAGTGCGGGACAGGGGGGCGGGGAGCTGTTTTTT.

This chain connects TRBV5-4 to TRBJ1-4; a weak D match, TRBD1 (5 bases). Trimming pared 4 bases from V and 7 bases from J, leaving 14 bases between. The CDR3 totals 14 residues. Looked up from germline, CDR1 is SGHNT and CDR2 is YYREEE (reference sequence). In DNA, the CDR3 is TGTGCCAGCAGCCCCGGGGGGATTGGTGAAAAACTGTTTTTT. It specifies CASSPGGIGEKLFF.

V and J are TRBV7-9 and TRBJ1-6; D is unclear. Germline CDR1 SEHNR, CDR2 FQNEAQ (reference sequence). The CDR3 spans 15 residues. V was shortened by 2 bases and J by 10 bases, with 15 bases between the two germline ends. CDR3 in DNA: TGTGCCAGCAGCTTAAGGGCGACGGCGGGATCACCCCTCCACTTT. It encodes CASSLRATAGSPLHF.

The chain is built from TRBV9 and TRBJ2-3; 13 bases match TRBD2. The CDR3 spans 19 residues. Trimming took 0 bases from V and 0 from J; bases not matched to a gene: 7. Germline V lookup: CDR1 SGDLS, CDR2 YYNGEE. The CDR3 region is CASSVGTSGGPRSTDTQYF. CDR3 nucleotides: TGTGCCAGCAGCGTAGGGACTAGCGGGGGCCCGAGGAGCACAGATACGCAGTATTTT. The whole variable domain, filled in from reference TRBV9 and TRBJ2-3, reads DSGVTQTPKHLITATGQRVTLRCSPRSGDLSVYWYQQSLDQGLQFLIQYYNGEERAKGNILERFSAQQFPDLHSELNLSSLELGDSALYFCASSVGTSGGPRSTDTQYFGPGTRLTVL.

V usage is TRBV2 and J usage is TRBJ2-3; TRBD2 is a possible D gene (5 bases). This CDR3 contains 13 residues. Germline values: CDR1 SNHLY, CDR2 FYNNEI. V was clipped by 7 bases and J by 2 bases, with 10 bases between them. Here the CDR3 reads CASNGLTTDTQYF. CDR3 in DNA: TGTGCCAGCAACGGACTTACCACAGATACGCAGTATTTT.

CDR3 loop: CASSQGGEGPEPQHF. The CDR3 coding sequence is TGTGCCAGCAGCCAAGGGGGTGAGGGTCCTGAACCCCAGCATTTT. The chain couples TRBV4-2 to TRBJ1-5; unclear D gene. The germline V and J ends were trimmed by 1 base and 10 bases, with 17 bases remaining between them. Germline CDR1 reads LGHNA; CDR2 reads YNFKEQ. CDR3 length equals 15 residues.

This chain links TRBV5-1 with TRBJ1-6, with TRBD1 matching over 7 bases. Per germline, CDR1 SGHRS and CDR2 YFSETQ. Trimming took 5 bases from V and 1 from J; bases not matched to a gene: 9. The CDR3 consists of 17 residues. The CDR3 DNA follows: TGCGCCAGCAGATTAACAGGGGATCGTTCCTATAATTCACCCCTCCACTTT. Translation: CASRLTGDRSYNSPLHF. Full variable domain (missing parts from reference TRBV5-1 and TRBJ1-6): KAGVTQTPRYLIKTRGQQVTLSCSPISGHRSVSWYQQTPGQGLQFLFEYFSETQRNKGNFPGRFSGRQFSNSRSEMNVSTLELGDSALYLCASRLTGDRSYNSPLHFGNGTRLTVT.

The V gene is TRBV15, the J gene TRBJ2-3; 8 bases match TRBD1. V was pared by 0 bases and J by 3 bases, with 5 bases of the junction left unmatched. This CDR3 is built from 16 residues. Germline-derived CDR1 and CDR2 are LNHNV and YYDKDF (reference sequence). The CDR3 coding sequence is TGTGCCACCAGCAGAGACCTTGGACAGGGAACAGATACGCAGTATTTT. This sequence encodes CATSRDLGQGTDTQYF.